This T cell receptor beta chain was recovered during a study of monozygotic twins with inflammatory bowel disease. General study points: Reduced clonotype sharing with other individuals was observed in IBD patients relative to healthy twins, especially with disease activity.

One entry per CDR3 protein, without DNA, is what TCRdb gives after re-calling the 5' RACE reads. The table for this sample gives around 380,000 distinct CDR3 sequences. Germline loops: CDR1 SGHAT, CDR2 FQDESV (reference sequence). The length of the CDR3 is 18 residues. Note on this clonotype: What it recognizes is unknown.

Sequenced: blood. The chain has TRBV11-1 and TRBJ1-4; absent DNA, TCRdb's TRBD1 call cannot be checked. This clonotype was sampled from a human donor with ulcerative colitis or Crohn's disease, or a healthy co-twin of an affected twin (not recorded which). CDR3 protein: CASSPGQGAVSTNEKLFF.